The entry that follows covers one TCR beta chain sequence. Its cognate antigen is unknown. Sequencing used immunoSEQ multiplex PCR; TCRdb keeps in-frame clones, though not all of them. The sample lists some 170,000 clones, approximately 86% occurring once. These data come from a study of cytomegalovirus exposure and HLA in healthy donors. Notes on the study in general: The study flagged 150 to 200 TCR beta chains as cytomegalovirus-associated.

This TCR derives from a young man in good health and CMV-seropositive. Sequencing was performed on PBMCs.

The CDR3 loop is CASSQDSSAGYTEAFF. The CDR3 nucleotides read TGTGCCAGCAGCCAAGACAGTTCAGCAGGGTACACTGAAGCTTTCTTT. V and J are TRBV4-2 and TRBJ1-1; D is perhaps TRBD1 (5 bases). The CDR3 is 16 amino acids. V was cut by 0 bases and J by 3 bases, with 14 bases left in between. The germline V gene encodes CDR1 LGHNA and CDR2 YNFKEQ.